This T cell receptor beta chain was obtained from a study of human T cells and chemical hapten exposure. Study as a whole: The study lasted around 22 weeks, and patients were dosed weekly with diphenylcyclopropenone on the scalp throughout.

This clonotype was counted a few times. Antigen: not known. Time point given: pre-sensitization, week 0. Treatment noted: therapeutic diphenylcyclopropenone sensitization with weekly scalp DPC. TCRdb ran MiXCR on the RACE reads and lists one entry per CDR3 protein. Seen here are some 38,000 distinct CDR3 sequences, 7.6% observed once, and the top ten hold over 1%. Findings of the study overall: With regard to DPC sensitization, TCRs above 1 in 1000 frequency did not change.

CDR1 SGDLS and CDR2 YYNGEE come from the germline V gene. V lost 4 bases and J lost 5, with 16 bases in between. The CDR3 contains 15 residues. The receptor was isolated from a woman between 45 and 65 years old with alopecia areata. Some clones in this sample may be carry-over from other donors' samples. J is TRBJ2-1 and V is TRBV9; possible D gene TRBD2, 6 bases. Sequenced material: whole blood, taken in connection with sensitization to the hapten diphenylcyclopropenone (DPC). In nucleotides, the CDR3 is TGTGCCAGCAGCCCCCGACTAGATGGCCACAATGAGCAGTTCTTC. It yields the protein CASSPRLDGHNEQFF.